Listed below are T cell receptor beta chains from one sample, sequenced in a study of T cell clones after liver transplantation. Method: immunoSEQ multiplex PCR; TCRdb's copy keeps in-frame clones and lacks some. This table holds tens of thousands of clones, about 70% found once. The material was CD4+ T cells from blood, obtained before liver transplant. The receptors here all came from a human donor who received a liver transplant. CDR3s include the opening cysteine and the closing phenylalanine or tryptophan. Each record gives: V gene, D gene, clone size, J gene, CDR3 DNA, CDR3 protein. The D gene is left open where the match is weak. Clone size is not always given. Where it is, it says once, few, many or a class for expanded clones.

V gene: TRBV5-1
D gene: TRBD2
clone size: NA
J gene: TRBJ2-1
CDR3 DNA: TGCGCCAGCAGCGAGTACACTAGCGGGGGGGACAATGAGCAGTTCTTC
CDR3 protein: CASSEYTSGGDNEQFF

V gene: TRBV2
D gene: NA
clone size: NA
J gene: TRBJ2-7
CDR3 DNA: TGTGCCAGCAGTGAAGCTAGACAGGTTTACGAGCAGTACTTC
CDR3 protein: CASSEARQVYEQYF

V gene: TRBV14
D gene: NA
clone size: NA
J gene: TRBJ2-7
CDR3 DNA: TGTGCCAGCAGCCAAGATCGAGAGTCGGGCGAGCAGTACTTC
CDR3 protein: CASSQDRESGEQYF

V gene: TRBV5-6
D gene: NA
clone size: once
J gene: TRBJ1-1
CDR3 DNA: TGTGCCAGCAGCTTGGGTACGGGAAGCGGCACTGAAGCTTTCTTT
CDR3 protein: CASSLGTGSGTEAFF

V gene: TRBV5-6
D gene: TRBD2
clone size: NA
J gene: TRBJ2-3
CDR3 DNA: TGTGCCAGCAGCTACCTAGCGGGGTTCACAGATACGCAGTATTTT
CDR3 protein: CASSYLAGFTDTQYF

V gene: TRBV5-4
D gene: NA
clone size: few
J gene: TRBJ1-6
CDR3 DNA: TGTGCCAGCAGCGGAGGAGTACAGGGAGGGTCACCCCTCCACTTT
CDR3 protein: CASSGGVQGGSPLHF

V gene: TRBV19
D gene: TRBD1
clone size: NA
J gene: TRBJ1-2
CDR3 DNA: TGTGCCAGTAGCCCCGAGACAGGGAGGAGTGGCTACACCTTC
CDR3 protein: CASSPETGRSGYTF

V gene: TRBV30
D gene: NA
clone size: NA
J gene: TRBJ2-2
CDR3 DNA: TGTGCCTGGAGCCCGGGACACACTACCGGGGAGCTGTTTTTT
CDR3 protein: CAWSPGHTTGELFF

V gene: TRBV19
D gene: NA
clone size: few
J gene: TRBJ1-5
CDR3 DNA: TGTGCCAGTAGTATAGATCCTGGGCAGCGCAATCAGCCCCAGCATTTT
CDR3 protein: CASSIDPGQRNQPQHF

V gene: TRBV4-1
D gene: NA
clone size: NA
J gene: TRBJ1-1
CDR3 DNA: TGCGCCAGCAGCCAGGCCGGGTCGGGGAGAGGAGTGAACACTGAAGCTTTCTTT
CDR3 protein: CASSQAGSGRGVNTEAFF

V gene: TRBV7-2
D gene: TRBD2
clone size: NA
J gene: TRBJ2-3
CDR3 DNA: TGTGCCAGCAGCTTAGGGCTAGCGGGGGGGAGATTCACAGATACGCAGTATTTT
CDR3 protein: CASSLGLAGGRFTDTQYF

V gene: TRBV10-3
D gene: TRBD1
clone size: NA
J gene: TRBJ1-6
CDR3 DNA: TGTGCCATCAGTGACAGGGGGCTATCCTCACCCCTCCACTTT
CDR3 protein: CAISDRGLSSPLHF

V gene: TRBV5-4
D gene: TRBD1
clone size: NA
J gene: TRBJ2-3
CDR3 DNA: TGTGCCAGCAGTAATAGACAGGGTAATTTAGATACGCAGTATTTT
CDR3 protein: CASSNRQGNLDTQYF

V gene: TRBV4-1
D gene: NA
clone size: once
J gene: TRBJ1-5
CDR3 DNA: TGCGCCAGCAGCCGTACTGCCTCGAGGGTAGTGGATCAGCCCCAGCATTTT
CDR3 protein: CASSRTASRVVDQPQHF

V gene: TRBV15
D gene: TRBD1
clone size: NA
J gene: TRBJ1-1
CDR3 DNA: TGTGCCACCAGCAGCCGACAGGGTGGGACTGAAGCTTTCTTT
CDR3 protein: CATSSRQGGTEAFF

V gene: TRBV5-5
D gene: TRBD2
clone size: NA
J gene: TRBJ2-1
CDR3 DNA: TGTGCCAGCAGGCTGACTAGCGGGGGGGCCACTGAGCAGTTCTTC
CDR3 protein: CASRLTSGGATEQFF

V gene: TRBV30
D gene: NA
clone size: NA
J gene: TRBJ1-4
CDR3 DNA: TGTGCCTGGAGTGTAAATTCGAATGAAAAACTGTTTTTT
CDR3 protein: CAWSVNSNEKLFF

V gene: TRBV5-6
D gene: NA
clone size: NA
J gene: TRBJ2-3
CDR3 DNA: TGTGCCAGCAGCTATTCTACGTATACGCAGTATTTT
CDR3 protein: CASSYSTYTQYF

V gene: TRBV7-9
D gene: TRBD1
clone size: NA
J gene: TRBJ2-3
CDR3 DNA: TGTGCCAGCAGCTTAGAAGCACGACAGGGGTTTACAGATACGCAGTATTTT
CDR3 protein: CASSLEARQGFTDTQYF

V gene: TRBV27
D gene: TRBD1
clone size: NA
J gene: TRBJ2-7
CDR3 DNA: TGTGCCAGCAGAGTTACTCCGGGACAGACCTACGAGCAGTACTTC
CDR3 protein: CASRVTPGQTYEQYF

V gene: TRBV28
D gene: TRBD2
clone size: once
J gene: TRBJ2-3
CDR3 DNA: TGTGCCAGCAGCTCGGGGGGGCCTTTAGCAGATACGCAGTATTTT
CDR3 protein: CASSSGGPLADTQYF

V gene: TRBV19
D gene: NA
clone size: NA
J gene: TRBJ1-1
CDR3 DNA: TGTGCCAGTAGTATTGAACAGGGCGGCACTGAAGCTTTCTTT
CDR3 protein: CASSIEQGGTEAFF

V gene: TRBV19
D gene: TRBD2
clone size: NA
J gene: TRBJ2-3
CDR3 DNA: TGTGCCAGTAGGTATGGGAGGGGAACAGATACGCAGTATTTT
CDR3 protein: CASRYGRGTDTQYF

V gene: TRBV7-2
D gene: TRBD2
clone size: NA
J gene: TRBJ2-5
CDR3 DNA: TGTGCCAGCAGCTTACCCGCGGGGGGCGTTGAGACCCAGTACTTC
CDR3 protein: CASSLPAGGVETQYF

V gene: TRBV19
D gene: NA
clone size: NA
J gene: TRBJ1-4
CDR3 DNA: TGTGCCAGTCAAGACAGGTCCGCCGAAAAACTGTTTTTT
CDR3 protein: CASQDRSAEKLFF

V gene: TRBV11-3
D gene: TRBD1
clone size: medium-sized
J gene: TRBJ1-1
CDR3 DNA: TGTGCCAGCAGCTTAAGAGGGACAGGGCCCTCTGAAGCTTTCTTT
CDR3 protein: CASSLRGTGPSEAFF

V gene: TRBV4-1
D gene: TRBD1
clone size: few
J gene: TRBJ2-2
CDR3 DNA: TGCGCCAGCAGCCAGGATGGGACAGCGAACACCGGGGAGCTGTTTTTT
CDR3 protein: CASSQDGTANTGELFF

V gene: TRBV9
D gene: NA
clone size: NA
J gene: TRBJ1-1
CDR3 DNA: TGTGCCAGCAGCGTAAGCGGGGACACTGAAGCTTTCTTT
CDR3 protein: CASSVSGDTEAFF

V gene: TRBV11-3
D gene: TRBD1
clone size: NA
J gene: TRBJ2-7
CDR3 DNA: TGTGCCAGCAGCTTAGATTGGAGGGGGACAGGTTCCTACGAGCAGTACTTC
CDR3 protein: CASSLDWRGTGSYEQYF

V gene: TRBV9
D gene: TRBD1
clone size: NA
J gene: TRBJ2-1
CDR3 DNA: TGTGCCAGCAGCCCACCCTGGGGGCAGGGGGTTCCCCTTTCCAATTACAATGAGCAGTTCTTC
CDR3 protein: CASSPPWGQGVPLSNYNEQFF

V gene: TRBV11-3
D gene: TRBD2
clone size: NA
J gene: TRBJ2-7
CDR3 DNA: TGTGCCAGCAGCTTAGTGAGGAGCGGGCGGGGGAACGAGCAGTACTTC
CDR3 protein: CASSLVRSGRGNEQYF

V gene: TRBV19
D gene: NA
clone size: medium-sized
J gene: TRBJ2-7
CDR3 DNA: TGTGCCAGTAGTATAGTTTACCCCGCGGGAGAGCAGTACTTC
CDR3 protein: CASSIVYPAGEQYF

V gene: TRBV2
D gene: NA
clone size: NA
J gene: TRBJ2-5
CDR3 DNA: TGTGCCAGCAGTGAGAGCAGGGAAGAGACCCAGTACTTC
CDR3 protein: CASSESREETQYF

V gene: TRBV11-3
D gene: NA
clone size: few
J gene: TRBJ2-1
CDR3 DNA: TGTGCCAGCAGCCTGGGGACTTACAATGAGCAGTTCTTC
CDR3 protein: CASSLGTYNEQFF

V gene: TRBV9
D gene: TRBD1
clone size: NA
J gene: TRBJ1-6
CDR3 DNA: TGTGCCAGCAGCGTAGGTTCAGGGGGCTTTGCTAATTCACCCCTCCACTTT
CDR3 protein: CASSVGSGGFANSPLHF

V gene: TRBV5-1
D gene: NA
clone size: NA
J gene: TRBJ1-6
CDR3 DNA: TGCGCCAGCAGCTTGCAAAATAATTCACCCCTCCACTTT
CDR3 protein: CASSLQNNSPLHF

V gene: TRBV6-1
D gene: NA
clone size: few
J gene: TRBJ2-7
CDR3 DNA: TGTGCCATTGCCAGATTCTCCTACGAGCAGTACTTC
CDR3 protein: CAIARFSYEQYF

V gene: TRBV10-3
D gene: NA
clone size: NA
J gene: TRBJ2-2
CDR3 DNA: TGTGCCATCAGTGAGAAGGTAGCGTCCGACGGGGAGCTGTTTTTT
CDR3 protein: CAISEKVASDGELFF

V gene: TRBV19
D gene: NA
clone size: NA
J gene: TRBJ1-5
CDR3 DNA: TGTGCCAGTAGTATGGGGCACGGGCAGCCCCAGCATTTT
CDR3 protein: CASSMGHGQPQHF

V gene: TRBV6-4
D gene: TRBD1
clone size: NA
J gene: TRBJ2-2
CDR3 DNA: TGTGCCAGCAGGAGGACAGGGGGAGGCACCGGGGAGCTGTTTTTT
CDR3 protein: CASRRTGGGTGELFF

V gene: TRBV29-1
D gene: TRBD1
clone size: NA
J gene: TRBJ1-4
CDR3 DNA: TGCAGCGTGGGGGACAGGGCTAATGAAAAACTGTTTTTT
CDR3 protein: CSVGDRANEKLFF

V gene: TRBV7-3
D gene: NA
clone size: NA
J gene: TRBJ2-3
CDR3 DNA: TGTGCCAGCAGCGTGGACGGGGGAAATACGCAGTATTTT
CDR3 protein: CASSVDGGNTQYF

V gene: TRBV6-1
D gene: NA
clone size: NA
J gene: TRBJ1-2
CDR3 DNA: TGTGCCAGCGAAACAGTTCAAGTTAACTATGGCTACACCTTC
CDR3 protein: CASETVQVNYGYTF

V gene: TRBV5-6
D gene: NA
clone size: few
J gene: TRBJ1-5
CDR3 DNA: TGTGCCAGCAGCTTGGCCGACCCCCTACGGCGGTATAGCAATCAGCCCCAGCATTTT
CDR3 protein: CASSLADPLRRYSNQPQHF

V gene: TRBV19
D gene: NA
clone size: many
J gene: TRBJ1-2
CDR3 DNA: TGTGCCAGTAGTACCTCATTTGGGCAGATATCCTATGGCTACACCTTC
CDR3 protein: CASSTSFGQISYGYTF

V gene: TRBV18
D gene: NA
clone size: NA
J gene: TRBJ2-7
CDR3 DNA: TGTGCCAGCTCACCACCGGGAAGACCCAGGGACGAGCAGTACTTC
CDR3 protein: CASSPPGRPRDEQYF

V gene: TRBV7-8
D gene: TRBD2
clone size: NA
J gene: TRBJ2-3
CDR3 DNA: TGTGCCAGCAGCTTAAGGCGGGGTAGTCAGCGGGGGGCCAGAGGGGATACGCAGTATTTT
CDR3 protein: CASSLRRGSQRGARGDTQYF

V gene: TRBV30
D gene: NA
clone size: many
J gene: TRBJ1-5
CDR3 DNA: TGTGCCTGGAGTCAGGGTGTCCAGGGGAGTCAGCCCCAGCATTTT
CDR3 protein: CAWSQGVQGSQPQHF

V gene: TRBV5-5
D gene: NA
clone size: NA
J gene: TRBJ2-7
CDR3 DNA: TGTGCCAGCAGCTTCCAGGCCCCCTACGAGCAGTACTTC
CDR3 protein: CASSFQAPYEQYF

V gene: TRBV30
D gene: NA
clone size: many
J gene: TRBJ1-6
CDR3 DNA: TGTGCCTGGAGTGTACAAAACAATTCACCCCTCCACTTT
CDR3 protein: CAWSVQNNSPLHF